This TCR beta chain emerged from a study of CD8 T cells in ankylosing spondylitis. This clonotype was counted ten times or more. What it binds is unknown. Per germline, CDR1 LGHNA and CDR2 YSLEER. This CDR3 has 14 residues. V was trimmed by 0 bases and J by 11 bases, leaving 13 bases between them. The study's findings and limits: Reportedly, significant enrichment of disease-linked clones occurred in matched ankylosing spondylitis synovial fluid. A TCR beta motif of under ten highly homologous variants appeared characteristic of ankylosing spondylitis blood.

Quantitative 5'-RACE with molecular barcodes produced the TCR beta libraries. MiXCR was run by TCRdb on the 5' RACE reads, yielding one entry per CDR3 protein. This table holds 150,000 to 200,000 distinct CDR3 sequences, about 9.9% found once. Sequencing was carried out using blood, either unsorted or a sorted T cell fraction (not recorded which). The TCR sequence derives from a male donor with ankylosing spondylitis or in good health (not recorded which). The rearrangement joins TRBV4-3 to TRBJ1-4; D is possibly TRBD1 (6 bases). This chain's CDR3 is CASSQDGMGAKLFF. DNA for the CDR3: TGCGCCAGCAGCCAAGATGGAATGGGGGCGAAACTGTTTTTT.